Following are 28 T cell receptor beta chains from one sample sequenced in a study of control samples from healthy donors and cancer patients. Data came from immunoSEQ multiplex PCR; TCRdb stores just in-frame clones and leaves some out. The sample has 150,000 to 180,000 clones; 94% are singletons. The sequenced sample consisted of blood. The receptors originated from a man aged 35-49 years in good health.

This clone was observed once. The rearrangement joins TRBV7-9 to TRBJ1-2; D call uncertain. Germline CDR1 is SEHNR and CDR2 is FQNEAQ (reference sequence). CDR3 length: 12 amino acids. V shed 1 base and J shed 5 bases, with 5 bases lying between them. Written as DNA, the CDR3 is TGTGCCAGCAGCTTAGACGGTTATGGCTACACCTTC. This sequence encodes CASSLDGYGYTF.

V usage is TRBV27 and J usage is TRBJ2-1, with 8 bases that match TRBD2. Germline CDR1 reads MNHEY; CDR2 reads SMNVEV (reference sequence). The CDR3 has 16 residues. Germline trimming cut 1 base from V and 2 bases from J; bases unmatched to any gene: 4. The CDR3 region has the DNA TGTGCCAGCAGTTTATACGGGGGGGCAACCTACAATGAGCAGTTCTTC. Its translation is CASSLYGGATYNEQFF.

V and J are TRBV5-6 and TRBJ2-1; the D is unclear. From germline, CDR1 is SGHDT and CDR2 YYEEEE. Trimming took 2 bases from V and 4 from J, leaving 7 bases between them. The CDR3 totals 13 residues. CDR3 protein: CASSFRSYNEQFF. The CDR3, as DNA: TGTGCCAGCAGCTTTCGGTCGTACAATGAGCAGTTCTTC.

CDR3 residues: CASSLVEVPGDTQYF. Here the CDR3 DNA reads TGTGCCAGCAGCTTAGTAGAGGTGCCCGGAGATACGCAGTATTTT. This chain links TRBV7-6 with TRBJ2-3; no firm D call. Trimming removed 1 base from V and 5 bases from J, with 13 bases in between. The CDR3 extends over 15 amino acids. The germline V gene has CDR1 SGHVS and CDR2 FNYEAQ.

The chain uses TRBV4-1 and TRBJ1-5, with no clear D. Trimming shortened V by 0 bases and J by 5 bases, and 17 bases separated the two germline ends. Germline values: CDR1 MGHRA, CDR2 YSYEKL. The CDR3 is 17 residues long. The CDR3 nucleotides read TGCGCCAGCAGCCAAGATATCGTGCCAGTAGGAGATCAGCCCCAGCATTTT. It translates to CASSQDIVPVGDQPQHF.

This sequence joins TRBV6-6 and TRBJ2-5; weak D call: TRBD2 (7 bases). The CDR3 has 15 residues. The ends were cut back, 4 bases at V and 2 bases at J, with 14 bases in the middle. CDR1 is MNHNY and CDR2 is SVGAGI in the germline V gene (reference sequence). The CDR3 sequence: CASSSSGGGQETQYF. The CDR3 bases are TGTGCCAGCAGTTCATCGGGGGGCGGGCAAGAGACCCAGTACTTC.

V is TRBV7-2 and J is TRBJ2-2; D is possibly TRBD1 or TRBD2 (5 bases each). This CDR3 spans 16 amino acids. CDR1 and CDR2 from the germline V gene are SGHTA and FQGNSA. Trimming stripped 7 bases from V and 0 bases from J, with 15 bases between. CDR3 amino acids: CASKRGQGANTGELFF. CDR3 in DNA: TGTGCCAGCAAGAGGGGCCAAGGAGCGAACACCGGGGAGCTGTTTTTT.

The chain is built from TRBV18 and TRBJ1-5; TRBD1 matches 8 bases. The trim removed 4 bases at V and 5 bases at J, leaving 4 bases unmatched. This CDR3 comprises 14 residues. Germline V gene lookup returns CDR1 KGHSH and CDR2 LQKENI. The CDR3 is CASSLQGGDQPQHF. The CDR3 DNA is TGTGCCAGCTCACTACAGGGGGGTGATCAGCCCCAGCATTTT.

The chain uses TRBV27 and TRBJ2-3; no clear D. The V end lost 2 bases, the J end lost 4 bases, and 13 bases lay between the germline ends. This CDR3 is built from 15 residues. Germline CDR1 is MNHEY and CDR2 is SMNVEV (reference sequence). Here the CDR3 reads CASSLIGIGPDTQYF. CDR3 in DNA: TGTGCCAGCAGTTTAATTGGAATTGGGCCAGATACGCAGTATTTT.

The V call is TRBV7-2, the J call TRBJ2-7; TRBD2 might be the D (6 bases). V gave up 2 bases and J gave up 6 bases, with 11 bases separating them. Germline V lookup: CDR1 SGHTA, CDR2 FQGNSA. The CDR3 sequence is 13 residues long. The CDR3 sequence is CASSLRRRGEQYF. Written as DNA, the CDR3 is TGTGCCAGCAGCTTAAGGCGGAGGGGCGAGCAGTACTTC. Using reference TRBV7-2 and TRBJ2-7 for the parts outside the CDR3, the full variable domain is GAGVSQSPSNKVTEKGKDVELRCDPISGHTALYWYRQSLGQGLEFLIYFQGNSAPDKSGLPSDRFSAERTGGSVSTLTIQRTQQEDSAVYLCASSLRRRGEQYFGPGTRLTVT.

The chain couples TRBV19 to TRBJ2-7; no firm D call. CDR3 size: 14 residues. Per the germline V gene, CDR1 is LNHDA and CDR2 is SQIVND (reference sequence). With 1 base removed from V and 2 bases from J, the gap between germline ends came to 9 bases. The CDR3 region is CASSIGGGTYEQYF. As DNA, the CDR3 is TGTGCCAGTAGTATAGGCGGCGGAACCTACGAGCAGTACTTC.

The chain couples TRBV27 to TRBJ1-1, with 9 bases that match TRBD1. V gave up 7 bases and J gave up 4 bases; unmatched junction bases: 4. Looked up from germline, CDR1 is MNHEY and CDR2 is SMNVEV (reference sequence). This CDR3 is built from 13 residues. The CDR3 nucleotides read TGTGCCAGCATCTCGGACAGGGGCACTGAAGCTTTCTTT. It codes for CASISDRGTEAFF.

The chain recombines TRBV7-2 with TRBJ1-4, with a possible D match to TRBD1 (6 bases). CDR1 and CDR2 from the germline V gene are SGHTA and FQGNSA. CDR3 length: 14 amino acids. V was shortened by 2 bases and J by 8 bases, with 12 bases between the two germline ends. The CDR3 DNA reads TGTGCCAGCAGCTTAAGCAGGGGAGGGGAAAAACTGTTTTTT. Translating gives CASSLSRGGEKLFF.

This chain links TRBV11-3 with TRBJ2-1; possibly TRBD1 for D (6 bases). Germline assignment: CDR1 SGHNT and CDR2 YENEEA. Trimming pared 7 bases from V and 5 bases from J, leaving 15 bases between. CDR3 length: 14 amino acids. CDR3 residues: CASTETRGNNEQFF. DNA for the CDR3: TGTGCCAGCACCGAGACCAGGGGAAACAATGAGCAGTTCTTC.

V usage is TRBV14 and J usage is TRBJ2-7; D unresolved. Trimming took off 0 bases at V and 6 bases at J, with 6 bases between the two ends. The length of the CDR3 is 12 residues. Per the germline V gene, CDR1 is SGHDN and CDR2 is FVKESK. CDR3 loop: CASSQEASEQYF. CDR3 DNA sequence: TGTGCCAGCAGCCAAGAAGCCTCCGAGCAGTACTTC. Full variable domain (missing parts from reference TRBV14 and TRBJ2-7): EAGVTQFPSHSVIEKGQTVTLRCDPISGHDNLYWYRRVMGKEIKFLLHFVKESKQDESGMPNNRFLAERTGGTYSTLKVQPAELEDSGVYFCASSQEASEQYFGPGTRLTVT.

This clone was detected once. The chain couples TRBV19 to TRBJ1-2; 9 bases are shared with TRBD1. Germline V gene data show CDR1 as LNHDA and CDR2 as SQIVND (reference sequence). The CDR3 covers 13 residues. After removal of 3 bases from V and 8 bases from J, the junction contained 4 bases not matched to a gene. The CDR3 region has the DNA TGTGCCAGTAGTATGGGACAGGGCGTCGGCTACACCTTC. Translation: CASSMGQGVGYTF.

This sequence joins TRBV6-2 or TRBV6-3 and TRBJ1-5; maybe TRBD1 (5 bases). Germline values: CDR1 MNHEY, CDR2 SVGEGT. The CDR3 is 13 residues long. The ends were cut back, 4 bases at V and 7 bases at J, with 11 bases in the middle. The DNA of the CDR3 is TGTGCCAGCAGTTCCTTGAGGGGCCAGCCCCAGCATTTT. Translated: CASSSLRGQPQHF.

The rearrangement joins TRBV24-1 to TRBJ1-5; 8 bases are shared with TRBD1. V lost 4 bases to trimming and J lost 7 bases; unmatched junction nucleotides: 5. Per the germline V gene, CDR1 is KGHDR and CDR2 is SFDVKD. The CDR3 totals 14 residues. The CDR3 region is CATSDQGAGQPQHF. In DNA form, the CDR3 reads TGTGCCACCAGTGACCAGGGGGCCGGGCAGCCCCAGCATTTT.

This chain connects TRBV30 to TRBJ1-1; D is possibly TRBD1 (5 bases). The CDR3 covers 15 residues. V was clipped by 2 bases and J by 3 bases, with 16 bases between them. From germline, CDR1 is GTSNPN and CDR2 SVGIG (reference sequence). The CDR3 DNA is TGTGCCTGGAGTCCTGGGGGAGAGAGGGACACTGAAGCTTTCTTT. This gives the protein CAWSPGGERDTEAFF.

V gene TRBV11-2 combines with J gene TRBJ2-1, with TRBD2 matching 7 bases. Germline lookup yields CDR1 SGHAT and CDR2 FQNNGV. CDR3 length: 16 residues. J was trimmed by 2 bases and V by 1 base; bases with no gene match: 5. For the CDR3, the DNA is TGTGCCAGCAGCTTAGGGGCGGGAGCTCCCTACAATGAGCAGTTCTTC. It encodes CASSLGAGAPYNEQFF.

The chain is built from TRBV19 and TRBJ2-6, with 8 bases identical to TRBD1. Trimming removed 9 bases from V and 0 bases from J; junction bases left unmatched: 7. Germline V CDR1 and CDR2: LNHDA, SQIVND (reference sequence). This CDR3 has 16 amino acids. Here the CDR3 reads CASREQGGSGANVLTF. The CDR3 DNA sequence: TGTGCCAGCCGAGAACAGGGGGGCTCTGGGGCCAACGTCCTGACTTTC.

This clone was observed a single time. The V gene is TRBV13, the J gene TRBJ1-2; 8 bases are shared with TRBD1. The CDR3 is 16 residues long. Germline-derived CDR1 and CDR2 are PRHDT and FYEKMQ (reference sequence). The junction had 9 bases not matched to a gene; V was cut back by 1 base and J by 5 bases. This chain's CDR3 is CASSLVGEDRAYGYTF. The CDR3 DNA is TGTGCCAGCAGCTTAGTGGGTGAGGACAGGGCTTATGGCTACACCTTC.

The CDR3: CASSQGVGQGRPYF. CDR3 DNA: TGTGCCAGCAGCCAAGGGGTGGGGCAGGGGCGTCCGTACTTC. The V gene is TRBV3-1 (or the pseudogene TRBV3-2), the J gene TRBJ2-7; a weak D match, TRBD1 (6 bases). Trimming left V 1 base short and J 12 bases short, with 19 bases between. This CDR3 is built from 14 residues. Germline CDR1 and CDR2: LGHDT and YNNKEL (reference sequence).

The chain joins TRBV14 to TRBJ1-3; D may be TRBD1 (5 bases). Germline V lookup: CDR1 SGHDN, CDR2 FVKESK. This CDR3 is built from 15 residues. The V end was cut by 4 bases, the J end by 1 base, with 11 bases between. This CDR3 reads CASSRQGGSGNTIYF. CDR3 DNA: TGTGCCAGCAGCCGTCAGGGAGGTTCTGGAAACACCATATATTTT.

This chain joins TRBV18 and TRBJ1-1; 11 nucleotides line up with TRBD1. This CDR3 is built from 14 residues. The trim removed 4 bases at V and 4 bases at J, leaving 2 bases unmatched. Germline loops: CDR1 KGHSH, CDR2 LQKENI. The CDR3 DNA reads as TGTGCCAGCTCACAGGGGACAGGGGGCACTGAAGCTTTCTTT. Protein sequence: CASSQGTGGTEAFF.

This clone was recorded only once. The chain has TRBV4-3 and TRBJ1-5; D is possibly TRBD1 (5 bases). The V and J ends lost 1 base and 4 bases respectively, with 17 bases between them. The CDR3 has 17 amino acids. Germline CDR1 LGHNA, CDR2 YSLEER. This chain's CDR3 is CASSQATPGKGNQPQHF. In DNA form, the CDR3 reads TGCGCCAGCAGCCAAGCCACCCCAGGGAAGGGGAATCAGCCCCAGCATTTT.

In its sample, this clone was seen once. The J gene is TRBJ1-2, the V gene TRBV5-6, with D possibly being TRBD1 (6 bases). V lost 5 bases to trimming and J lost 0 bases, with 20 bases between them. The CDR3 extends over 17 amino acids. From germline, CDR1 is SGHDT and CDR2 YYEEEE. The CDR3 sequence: CASSTGMGARSNYGYTF. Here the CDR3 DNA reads TGTGCCAGCAGTACAGGGATGGGGGCCCGCTCTAACTATGGCTACACCTTC.

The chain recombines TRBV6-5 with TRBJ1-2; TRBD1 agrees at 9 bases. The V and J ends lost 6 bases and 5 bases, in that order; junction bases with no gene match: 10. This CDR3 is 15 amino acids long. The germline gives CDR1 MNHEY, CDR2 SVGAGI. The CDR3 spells CASRGLTGGYYGYTF. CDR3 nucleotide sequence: TGTGCCAGCAGGGGGTTGACAGGGGGATATTATGGCTACACCTTC.